Following are 24 T cell receptor beta chains from one sample sequenced in a study of T cell changes during pregnancy in multiple sclerosis. Assay used: immunoSEQ multiplex PCR; TCRdb lists only in-frame clones, some missing. The sample holds tens of thousands of clones; 80% to 95% are singletons and the top ten take roughly 6.5%. Sequenced here: peripheral blood, sampled in the third trimester of pregnancy. The receptors shown here come from a female donor in good health, enrolled as a control in a pregnancy study.

This sequence joins TRBV6-5 and TRBJ2-7; 10 nucleotides align to TRBD1. Germline values: CDR1 MNHEY, CDR2 SVGAGI. This CDR3 contains 16 residues. V was pared by 1 base and J by 7 bases, with 10 bases of the junction left unmatched. CDR3 residues: CASSYYFGQGVSEQYF. The CDR3 region has the DNA TGTGCCAGCAGTTACTATTTCGGACAGGGGGTGAGTGAGCAGTACTTC.

V gene TRBV10-3 combines with J gene TRBJ2-2; D perhaps matches TRBD2 (6 bases). V was clipped by 8 bases and J by 6 bases, with 10 bases between them. CDR3 size: 12 residues. Per the germline V gene, CDR1 is ENHRY and CDR2 is SYGVKD. The CDR3: CAILGEAGELFF. As DNA, the CDR3 is TGTGCCATCCTAGGGGAGGCCGGGGAGCTGTTTTTT.

V usage is TRBV10-1 and J usage is TRBJ2-5, with 7 bases matching TRBD2. V shed 6 bases, J shed 9 bases, and the junction held 10 bases outside the gene matches. CDR1 and CDR2 from the germline V gene are WNHNN and SYGVQD (reference sequence). This CDR3 has 13 residues. This chain's CDR3 is CASRLAPRLAQYF. CDR3 coding DNA: TGCGCCAGCAGACTAGCGCCCCGGTTGGCCCAGTACTTC.

The gene calls are TRBV5-6 and TRBJ1-4; 7 nucleotides agree with TRBD1. Germline values: CDR1 SGHDT, CDR2 YYEEEE. Unmatched junction bases numbered 7, after V lost 2 bases and J lost 6 bases. This CDR3 has 15 residues. This CDR3 is CASSLEGARDEKLFF. For the CDR3, the DNA is TGTGCCAGCAGCTTAGAGGGGGCGAGGGATGAAAAACTGTTTTTT.

The V gene is TRBV19, the J gene TRBJ2-7, with a tentative D call TRBD2 (6 bases). Germline V gene lookup returns CDR1 LNHDA and CDR2 SQIVND (reference sequence). With 3 bases removed from V and 6 bases from J, the gap between germline ends came to 15 bases. The CDR3 extends over 14 amino acids. The CDR3 sequence: CASSISGSTVEQYF. CDR3 DNA sequence: TGTGCCAGTAGTATCAGCGGGTCAACAGTCGAGCAGTACTTC.

This clone was seen a few times. The chain recombines TRBV14 with TRBJ1-1; no clear D gene. The germline CDR1 and CDR2 sequences are SGHDN and FVKESK. The CDR3 covers 12 residues. The V end lost 1 base, the J end lost 5 bases, and 5 bases lay between the germline ends. This CDR3 reads CASSQVETEAFF. The CDR3 DNA sequence: TGTGCCAGCAGCCAAGTTGAGACTGAAGCTTTCTTT.

This clone was counted once. The chain recombines TRBV5-4 with TRBJ1-5; 9 bases are a match to TRBD1. The CDR3 loop spans 13 amino acids. Germline trimming cut 7 bases from V and 5 bases from J; bases unmatched to any gene: 4. In germline, CDR1 is SGHNT, CDR2 YYREEE (reference sequence). The CDR3 spells CASPGQGYQPQHF. The DNA for the CDR3 is TGTGCCAGCCCGGGACAGGGCTATCAGCCCCAGCATTTT.

This clone is a singleton in its sample. The chain recombines TRBV30 with TRBJ1-2; D gene unclear. Germline values: CDR1 GTSNPN, CDR2 SVGIG (reference sequence). V was shortened by 5 bases and J by 12 bases, with 13 bases between the two germline ends. The CDR3 consists of 10 residues. CDR3 bases: TGTGCCTGGGGTTCACGCGGCCACACCTTC. This sequence encodes CAWGSRGHTF.

The J gene is TRBJ2-7, the V gene TRBV18; D possibly corresponds to TRBD1 (5 bases). V lost 2 bases, J lost 5 bases, and 10 bases lay in between. The CDR3 covers 13 residues. CDR1 and CDR2 from the germline V gene are KGHSH and LQKENI. This CDR3 reads CASSPTGRNEQYF. The CDR3, as DNA: TGTGCCAGCTCACCAACAGGTCGGAACGAGCAGTACTTC.

V and J are TRBV19 and TRBJ2-2, with D perhaps TRBD2 (6 bases). The CDR3 has 16 residues. Trimming took 3 bases from V and 6 from J, leaving 17 bases between them. Germline values: CDR1 LNHDA, CDR2 SQIVND (reference sequence). Here the CDR3 reads CASSILAGPLAGELFF. Here the CDR3 DNA reads TGTGCCAGTAGTATTCTGGCGGGGCCTCTGGCCGGGGAGCTGTTTTTT. The full variable domain, with the rest looked up from reference TRBV19 and TRBJ2-2, is DGGITQSPKYLFRKEGQNVTLSCEQNLNHDAMYWYRQDPGQGLRLIYYSQIVNDFQKGDIAEGYSVSREKKESFPLTVTSAQKNPTAFYLCASSILAGPLAGELFFGEGSRLTVL.

V gene TRBV14 combines with J gene TRBJ2-1; TRBD2 is a possible D gene (6 bases). Trimming removed 5 bases from V and 4 bases from J, with 12 bases in between. Germline CDR1 is SGHDN and CDR2 is FVKESK. The CDR3 consists of 14 residues. The CDR3 DNA reads as TGTGCCAGCAGCAAAACGACTAGTTACAATGAGCAGTTCTTC. Translation gives CASSKTTSYNEQFF. Supplemented by reference TRBV14 and TRBJ2-1, the full variable domain reads EAGVTQFPSHSVIEKGQTVTLRCDPISGHDNLYWYRRVMGKEIKFLLHFVKESKQDESGMPNNRFLAERTGGTYSTLKVQPAELEDSGVYFCASSKTTSYNEQFFGPGTRLTVL.

This chain uses TRBV7-2 with TRBJ2-1, with 8 bases lining up with TRBD2. The trim removed 6 bases at V and 0 bases at J, leaving 1 base unmatched. Looked up from germline, CDR1 is SGHTA and CDR2 is FQGNSA. The CDR3 loop spans 14 amino acids. The CDR3 nucleotides read TGTGCCAGCAGGGCGGGGGGCTCCTACAATGAGCAGTTCTTC. Residues: CASRAGGSYNEQFF.

The rearrangement joins TRBV7-9 to TRBJ2-7; a weak D match, TRBD1 (6 bases). CDR3 length: 13 amino acids. CDR1 and CDR2 (germline): SEHNR, FQNEAQ (reference sequence). Trimming took 5 bases from V and 9 from J, leaving 17 bases between them. CDR3 in amino acids: CASSGPQQDRQYF. The CDR3 region has the DNA TGTGCCAGCAGCGGACCACAGCAGGACAGGCAGTACTTC.

This rearrangement joins TRBV5-1 to TRBJ2-1, with 14 positions matching TRBD2. The junction had 8 bases not matched to a gene; V was cut back by 4 bases and J by 8 bases. CDR1 SGHRS and CDR2 YFSETQ come from the germline V gene. The CDR3 has 16 residues. The CDR3 is CASSPVTSGGAYEQFF. CDR3 coding DNA: TGCGCCAGCAGCCCCGTGACTAGCGGGGGGGCCTATGAGCAGTTCTTC.

V is TRBV7-9 and J is TRBJ2-5; the D is unclear. Germline V CDR1 and CDR2: SEHNR, FQNEAQ (reference sequence). The length of the CDR3 is 12 residues. V gave up 3 bases and J gave up 5 bases, with 7 bases separating them. The CDR3 DNA is TGTGCCAGCAGCTTGTCGAGGGAGACCCAGTACTTC. Its translation is CASSLSRETQYF.

The chain carries TRBV19 and TRBJ1-1; the match to TRBD1 covers 7 bases. The CDR3 extends over 17 amino acids. V was pared by 4 bases and J by 0 bases, with 11 bases of the junction left unmatched. CDR1 and CDR2 (germline): LNHDA, SQIVND (reference sequence). The CDR3 sequence: CASSRRQGGRMNTEAFF. For the CDR3, the DNA is TGTGCCAGTAGTAGAAGACAGGGCGGTAGGATGAACACTGAAGCTTTCTTT.

The chain carries TRBV11-3 and TRBJ1-1, with D possibly matching TRBD1 (5 bases). V gave up 4 bases and J gave up 1 base, with 13 bases separating them. The germline gives CDR1 SGHNT, CDR2 YENEEA. CDR3 length equals 15 residues. CDR3 loop: CASSSTQRGNTEAFF. DNA for the CDR3: TGTGCCAGCAGCTCTACCCAAAGGGGGAACACTGAAGCTTTCTTT.

The rearrangement links TRBV15 to TRBJ2-1; the match to TRBD2 covers 8 bases. The CDR3 totals 16 residues. V shed 3 bases, J shed 1 base, and the junction held 5 bases outside the gene matches. The germline V gene encodes CDR1 LNHNV and CDR2 YYDKDF (reference sequence). The CDR3 region has the DNA TGTGCCACCAGCAGGGAACTAGCGGCTTCCTACAATGAGCAGTTCTTC. Residues: CATSRELAASYNEQFF.

This chain uses TRBV27 with TRBJ2-5, with D unresolved. Trimming took off 6 bases at V and 1 base at J, with 15 bases between the two ends. The CDR3 extends over 15 amino acids. Germline assignment: CDR1 MNHEY and CDR2 SMNVEV (reference sequence). The DNA of the CDR3 is TGTGCCAGCAGGTTAACCCCCGGGTCCCAAGAGACCCAGTACTTC. This gives the protein CASRLTPGSQETQYF.

Only one count was recorded for this clone. The chain employs TRBV7-2 and TRBJ1-3; TRBD1 aligns across 8 bases. CDR3 size: 15 residues. J lost 4 bases, V lost 4 bases, and 6 bases had no gene match. Germline V gives CDR1 SGHTA, CDR2 FQGNSA. DNA for the CDR3: TGTGCCAGCAGCTCAGGGGGCCTAGCCGGAAACACCATATATTTT. This gives the protein CASSSGGLAGNTIYF.

In its sample, this clone was seen once. The rearrangement joins TRBV27 to TRBJ2-1; D is unclear. Trimming took off 3 bases at V and 7 bases at J, with 13 bases between the two ends. CDR1 is MNHEY, CDR2 SMNVEV, per germline (reference sequence). This CDR3 region has 14 residues. The CDR3 loop is CASSLGSAGNEQFF. CDR3 sequence (DNA): TGTGCCAGCAGTTTGGGCTCGGCCGGAAATGAGCAGTTCTTC.

The chain combines TRBV6-1 with TRBJ2-7; the D gene is possibly TRBD2 (5 bases). The length of the CDR3 is 15 residues. Germline V gives CDR1 MNHNS, CDR2 SASEGT. V was shortened by 3 bases and J by 5 bases, with 17 bases between the two germline ends. In nucleotides, the CDR3 is TGTGCCAGCAGTGATTCACCCCTAGCTACCCACGAGCAGTACTTC. Its translation is CASSDSPLATHEQYF.

The CDR3 region has the DNA TGTGCCAGCAGCACCCGGGGGACTGAAGCTTTCTTT. Protein product: CASSTRGTEAFF. The rearrangement uses TRBV11-3 and TRBJ1-1, with a tentative D call TRBD1 (5 bases). This CDR3 has 12 residues. The V gene's germline CDR1 is SGHNT and CDR2 YENEEA. V lost 5 bases, J lost 5 bases, and 9 bases lay in between.

The rearrangement joins TRBV5-8 to TRBJ2-4; D not resolved. Deletions cut 0 bases from V and 4 bases from J, with 8 bases between. The CDR3 is 14 amino acids. Germline V gene lookup returns CDR1 SGHTS and CDR2 YDEGEE. DNA of the CDR3: TGTGCCAGCAGCTTGGAGGCTAGGAAAAACATTCAGTACTTC. Translation: CASSLEARKNIQYF.